These 19 T cell receptor beta chains originate from one sample sequenced in a study of shared T cell receptors in the human thymus. Clones were read by immunoSEQ multiplex PCR, and TCRdb kept only the in-frame ones, dropping some. This table has around 67,000 clones, roughly 96% appearing once. Sequencing was performed on thymocytes. These receptors were collected from a human donor.

The CDR3 nucleotides are TGTGCCAGCAGCCTGGACAGGGTTTACTCCTACAATGAGCAGTTCTTC. The encoded protein is CASSLDRVYSYNEQFF. V usage is TRBV28 and J usage is TRBJ2-1; 8 nucleotides match TRBD1. The length of the CDR3 is 16 residues. In germline, CDR1 is MDHEN, CDR2 SYDVKM. The trim removed 6 bases at V and 0 bases at J, leaving 7 bases unmatched.

The chain recombines TRBV15 with TRBJ1-4; 8 nucleotides align to TRBD1. The germline gives CDR1 LNHNV, CDR2 YYDKDF (reference sequence). V dropped 3 bases and J dropped 4; count of bases not matched to a gene: 16. The CDR3 has 19 residues. The CDR3: CATSREGRQGASVNEKLFF. CDR3 coding DNA: TGTGCCACCAGCAGGGAGGGGAGGCAGGGGGCGTCTGTTAATGAAAAACTGTTTTTT.

The V call is TRBV7-2, the J call TRBJ1-1; D gene ambiguous. Germline-derived CDR1 and CDR2 are SGHTA and FQGNSA. The CDR3 is 14 residues long. Deletions cut 4 bases from V and 1 base from J, with 10 bases between. CDR3 loop: CASSSAGGNTEAFF. As DNA, the CDR3 is TGTGCCAGCAGCTCCGCGGGAGGGAACACTGAAGCTTTCTTT.

The rearrangement links TRBV5-1 to TRBJ2-7; TRBD1 matches at 8 bases. J was trimmed by 3 bases and V by 4 bases; bases with no gene match: 9. Germline V lookup: CDR1 SGHRS, CDR2 YFSETQ. The CDR3 has 15 residues. CDR3 sequence: CASSISLQGDYEQYF. The CDR3 coding sequence is TGCGCCAGCAGCATCTCACTACAGGGGGACTACGAGCAGTACTTC.

V usage is TRBV15 and J usage is TRBJ1-5; 8 positions match TRBD1. Germline V gives CDR1 LNHNV, CDR2 YYDKDF (reference sequence). Trimming took 0 bases from V and 4 from J; bases not matched to a gene: 11. The CDR3 is 18 amino acids. DNA for the CDR3: TGTGCCACCAGCAGAGAGGCGGACAGGGCTGAGGGGAATCAGCCCCAGCATTTT. As protein: CATSREADRAEGNQPQHF.

The chain has TRBV7-2 and TRBJ2-1; D is ambiguous. The germline V and J ends were trimmed by 4 bases and 2 bases, with 12 bases remaining between them. Per the germline V gene, CDR1 is SGHTA and CDR2 is FQGNSA. This CDR3 comprises 15 residues. The DNA of the CDR3 is TGTGCCAGCAGCTACTTGACGCCCCCCTACAATGAGCAGTTCTTC. Encoded protein: CASSYLTPPYNEQFF.

The rearrangement joins TRBV27 to TRBJ1-4; no reliable D call. The CDR3 consists of 14 residues. V was shortened by 5 bases and J by 6 bases, with 13 bases between the two germline ends. Germline assignment: CDR1 MNHEY and CDR2 SMNVEV (reference sequence). CDR3: CASSLNGEDEKLFF. Here the CDR3 DNA reads TGTGCCAGCAGTCTAAACGGGGAAGATGAAAAACTGTTTTTT.

This rearrangement joins TRBV9 to TRBJ2-5, with 8 bases fitting TRBD1. The CDR3 spans 15 residues. Germline CDR1 reads SGDLS; CDR2 reads YYNGEE. With 0 bases clipped from V and 4 bases from J, the junction kept 5 bases outside the gene matches. CDR3 sequence: CASSVEETGVETQYF. In DNA, the CDR3 is TGTGCCAGCAGCGTAGAGGAGACAGGGGTAGAGACCCAGTACTTC.

The gene calls are TRBV10-3 and TRBJ1-4, with D possibly TRBD1 on 6 matching bases. Between the trimmed V and J ends, which lost 2 bases and 6 bases, there was a span of 22 bases. Germline V gene data show CDR1 as ENHRY and CDR2 as SYGVKD. This CDR3 has 18 residues. Here the CDR3 reads CAISEEQLNTGKDEKLFF. Here the CDR3 DNA reads TGTGCCATCAGTGAGGAACAACTTAATACAGGGAAGGATGAAAAACTGTTTTTT.

J is TRBJ1-5 and V is TRBV6-1; D ambiguous. The germline V gene has CDR1 MNHNS and CDR2 SASEGT. The V end was cut by 4 bases, the J end by 1 base, with 5 bases between. The length of the CDR3 is 13 residues. CDR3 amino acids: CASSGLSNQPQHF. The CDR3 nucleotides are TGTGCCAGCAGTGGGTTAAGCAATCAGCCCCAGCATTTT.

This chain uses TRBV9 with TRBJ2-5, with TRBD2 matching over 10 bases. Looked up from germline, CDR1 is SGDLS and CDR2 is YYNGEE. Losses at the gene ends were 2 bases for V and 3 bases for J; bases not matched to a gene: 7. This CDR3 comprises 16 residues. The CDR3 DNA follows: TGTGCCAGCAGCGTTGACACTAGCGGGGATAAAGAGACCCAGTACTTC. Protein: CASSVDTSGDKETQYF.

The J gene is TRBJ1-1, the V gene TRBV4-1; maybe TRBD1 (5 bases). Germline V gene sequence: CDR1 MGHRA, CDR2 YSYEKL. The V gene lost 1 base and the J gene lost 1 base, with 22 bases spanning the gap. The CDR3 runs 19 residues. The CDR3 DNA reads TGCGCCAGCAGCCAAGGTTCCGAGGACTTGGGGGGGACGAACACTGAAGCTTTCTTT. Residues: CASSQGSEDLGGTNTEAFF.

The J gene is TRBJ2-3, the V gene TRBV9; D remains ambiguous. The CDR3 is made up of 14 amino acids. The V end was cut by 2 bases, the J end by 0 bases, with 7 bases between. Germline assignment: CDR1 SGDLS and CDR2 YYNGEE. CDR3 coding DNA: TGTGCCAGCAGCGTGGGGTCTAGCACAGATACGCAGTATTTT. Its translation is CASSVGSSTDTQYF. The variable domain in full, with the rest retrieved from reference TRBV9 and TRBJ2-3, is DSGVTQTPKHLITATGQRVTLRCSPRSGDLSVYWYQQSLDQGLQFLIQYYNGEERAKGNILERFSAQQFPDLHSELNLSSLELGDSALYFCASSVGSSTDTQYFGPGTRLTVL.

The chain combines TRBV18 with TRBJ1-5; TRBD1 matches 9 bases. Trimming cost V 3 bases and J 7 bases; bases outside gene matches: 4. Germline CDR1 KGHSH, CDR2 LQKENI. CDR3 length: 14 amino acids. In DNA form, the CDR3 reads TGTGCCAGCTCACCGGGAGGACAGGGGCAGCCCCAGCATTTT. Its protein is CASSPGGQGQPQHF.

This chain connects TRBV25-1 to TRBJ2-1, with D unclear. The CDR3 length is 15 residues. The germline V and J ends were trimmed by 4 bases and 4 bases, with 14 bases remaining between them. Germline loops: CDR1 MGHDK, CDR2 SYGVNS. The CDR3 coding sequence is TGTGCCAGCAGTGGAGAGGCCGTCGAGTACAATGAGCAGTTCTTC. It codes for CASSGEAVEYNEQFF.

This chain links TRBV29-1 with TRBJ1-6, with 10 bases identical to TRBD1. The V gene's germline CDR1 is SQVTM and CDR2 ANQGSEA. After removal of 4 bases from V and 7 bases from J, the junction contained 4 bases not matched to a gene. The length of the CDR3 is 14 residues. The CDR3 loop reads CSVAEGQGNSPLHF. CDR3 DNA sequence: TGCAGCGTTGCGGAGGGACAGGGGAATTCACCCCTCCACTTT.

The chain carries TRBV7-3 and TRBJ2-7, with D uncertain. V dropped 5 bases and J dropped 5 bases, with 22 bases sitting between them. There are 16 residues in the CDR3. Germline CDR1 is SGHTA and CDR2 is FQGTGA. The CDR3 is CASSLRTDTAIHEQYF. DNA for the CDR3: TGTGCCAGCAGCCTAAGAACAGACACCGCGATACACGAGCAGTACTTC.

The chain uses TRBV6-5 and TRBJ1-4; D is unclear. Germline V gene sequence: CDR1 MNHEY, CDR2 SVGAGI. The CDR3 extends over 14 amino acids. Deletions cut 5 bases from V and 0 bases from J, with 7 bases between. CDR3 region: CASSRQATNEKLFF. The DNA of the CDR3 is TGTGCCAGCAGTCGACAAGCAACTAATGAAAAACTGTTTTTT.

The chain couples TRBV14 to TRBJ2-1; D gene unclear. Germline CDR1 reads SGHDN; CDR2 reads FVKESK. Trimming stripped 1 base from V and 5 bases from J, with 21 bases between. This CDR3 spans 18 amino acids. CDR3 in amino acids: CASSQGVRVEPRNNEQFF. The DNA for the CDR3 is TGTGCCAGCAGCCAAGGTGTTAGGGTAGAACCCCGAAACAATGAGCAGTTCTTC.